What follows are 25 T cell receptor beta chains derived from one specimen sequenced in a study of vaccination and CD4 T cells after COVID-19. Treatment given: 10-day PBMC culture with coronavirus spike peptide pools or control peptides (ViraFEST assay). One should note that the unexposed donor's CD4+ T cells were collected before the COVID-19 pandemic (2011-2018). With the Oncomine TCR Beta short-read assay, DNA from cultured CD4+ T cells was sequenced. Investigators isolated genomic DNA from cultured CD4+ T cells. Each CDR3 protein is one row after TCRdb ran MiXCR on the PCR reads. The sample records 10,000 or so distinct CDR3 sequences, less than 45% being singletons. These receptors' targets are unknown. The sequencing input was CD4+ T cells from blood, cultured in vitro. These receptor sequences come from a human donor in good health.

This rearrangement joins TRBV20-1 to TRBJ1-6, with D possibly matching TRBD1 (5 bases). Germline CDR1 and CDR2: DFQATT and SNEGSKA (reference sequence). The CDR3 is 12 residues long. The CDR3 loop reads CSTGRFDSPLHF. CDR3 nucleotides: TGCAGCACAGGACGGTTCGATTCACCCCTCCACTTT.

This chain links TRBV2 with TRBJ2-5; possible D gene TRBD1, 6 bases. V lost 6 bases to trimming and J lost 5 bases, with 22 bases between them. This CDR3 has 16 amino acids. Germline V gives CDR1 SNHLY, CDR2 FYNNEI. CDR3 nucleotides: TGTGCCAGCAGCGGGGCTCGGGTGGGGGCGTGGGAGACCCAGTACTTC. It yields the protein CASSGARVGAWETQYF.

The rearrangement uses TRBV12-3 or TRBV12-4 and TRBJ2-3, with D perhaps being TRBD1 or TRBD2 (5 bases each). The CDR3 has 17 amino acids. V was pared by 6 bases and J by 0 bases, with 19 bases between. As DNA, the CDR3 is TGTGCCAGCAGGCCCCCGATTGGGGGAATGAGCACAGATACGCAGTATTTT. Residues: CASRPPIGGMSTDTQYF.

This clonotype was observed a handful of times. This chain links TRBV5-1 with TRBJ1-2; 9 bases are shared with TRBD1. J lost 8 bases, V lost 4 bases, and 6 bases had no gene match. CDR1 and CDR2 (germline): SGHRS, YFSETQ. The CDR3 runs to 13 residues. The CDR3 DNA sequence: TGCGCCAGCAGCCCGGGACAGGGCGGCGGCTACACCTTC. This gives the protein CASSPGQGGGYTF.

The chain couples TRBV7-3 to TRBJ2-3; 7 bases are a match to TRBD2. With V trimmed by 3 bases and J by 2 bases, 5 bases remained unmatched. The germline gives CDR1 SGHTA, CDR2 FQGTGA. The CDR3 consists of 15 residues. The CDR3 protein is CASSFSGMYTDTQYF. The CDR3 nucleotides are TGTGCCAGCAGCTTCAGCGGGATGTACACAGATACGCAGTATTTT.

A few counts support this clonotype. The chain uses TRBV25-1 and TRBJ1-5; D perhaps matches TRBD1 (5 bases). The V end was cut by 7 bases, the J end by 2 bases, with 9 bases between. CDR3 length: 13 amino acids. Germline CDR1 reads MGHDK; CDR2 reads SYGVNS. CDR3 sequence reads: CASTGVGNQPQHF. For the CDR3, the DNA is TGTGCCAGCACGGGGGTAGGCAATCAGCCCCAGCATTTT. Full variable domain (outside the CDR3, taken from reference TRBV25-1 and TRBJ1-5): EADIYQTPRYLVIGTGKKITLECSQTMGHDKMYWYQQDPGMELHLIHYSYGVNSTEKGDLSSESTVSRIRTEHFPLTLESARPSHTSQYLCASTGVGNQPQHFGDGTRLSIL.

CDR3 sequence reads: CASRDRGGEFNQPQHF. The CDR3, as DNA: TGTGCCAGTCGCGATAGGGGGGGGGAATTCAATCAGCCCCAGCATTTT. V and J are TRBV19 and TRBJ1-5; D is perhaps TRBD1 (6 bases). The CDR3 is 16 amino acids. CDR1 and CDR2 (germline): LNHDA, SQIVND (reference sequence). V was cut by 8 bases and J by 3 bases, with 20 bases left in between.

This clonotype has more than one count but fewer than ten. CDR3 region: CASSMENRVYYGYTF. Here the CDR3 DNA reads TGTGCCAGCAGCATGGAGAACAGGGTTTACTATGGCTACACCTTC. The V and J genes are TRBV5-4 and TRBJ1-2; maybe TRBD1 (6 bases). The CDR3 length is 15 residues. CDR1 is SGHNT, CDR2 YYREEE, per germline (reference sequence). V was shortened by 4 bases and J by 3 bases, with 16 bases between the two germline ends.

As DNA, the CDR3 is TGTGCCAGCAGTTTGGTCGGGAGCGGTTTCTCCTACGAGCAGTACTTC. Its translation: CASSLVGSGFSYEQYF. J is TRBJ2-7 and V is TRBV27, with D possibly TRBD2 on 6 matching bases. This CDR3 contains 16 residues. V shed 3 bases and J shed 0 bases, with 15 bases lying between them. Germline V CDR1 and CDR2: MNHEY, SMNVEV (reference sequence).

The gene calls are TRBV28 and TRBJ1-2; TRBD1 matches 8 bases. The CDR3 is 12 residues long. Germline CDR1 MDHEN, CDR2 SYDVKM. Trimming cost V 8 bases and J 8 bases; bases outside gene matches: 7. The DNA for the CDR3 is TGTGCCAGCCTACAGGGGGAGAGAGGCTACACCTTC. Its protein product is CASLQGERGYTF.

The CDR3 region is CSVEVGQGPDTQYF. Written as DNA, the CDR3 is TGCAGCGTTGAAGTCGGACAGGGTCCAGATACGCAGTATTTT. The rearrangement joins TRBV29-1 to TRBJ2-3; 8 bases are shared with TRBD1. The V gene end was trimmed by 1 base and the J gene end by 4 bases; junction bases not matched to a gene: 4. The CDR3 covers 14 residues. Germline loops: CDR1 SQVTM, CDR2 ANQGSEA.

The rearrangement joins TRBV9 to TRBJ1-5; 7 bases align to TRBD1. CDR3 length: 15 residues. V lost 2 bases and J lost 5; bases outside the gene matches: 7. The V gene's germline CDR1 is SGDLS and CDR2 YYNGEE. In nucleotides, the CDR3 is TGTGCCAGCAGCGTCTCAGGGGGAAAGTATCAGCCCCAGCATTTT. Encoded protein: CASSVSGGKYQPQHF.

This rearrangement joins TRBV6-5 to TRBJ1-1, with 8 bases identical to TRBD1. V lost 2 bases, J lost 4 bases, and 9 bases stayed unmatched. Germline V gene sequence: CDR1 MNHEY, CDR2 SVGAGI. The CDR3 is 16 residues long. The CDR3 nucleotides are TGTGCCAGCAGTTACCTCCCGACAGGGGAGGGCACTGAAGCTTTCTTT. Its protein is CASSYLPTGEGTEAFF.

The V and J genes are TRBV28 and TRBJ2-1; possible D gene TRBD1, 6 bases. This CDR3 contains 15 residues. Germline lookup yields CDR1 MDHEN and CDR2 SYDVKM. V gave up 3 bases and J gave up 5 bases, with 14 bases separating them. CDR3 in DNA: TGTGCCAGCAGTTTTCTAAGGGGGAGTAACAATGAGCAGTTCTTC. Protein: CASSFLRGSNNEQFF. The whole variable domain, remainder taken from reference TRBV28 and TRBJ2-1, is DVKVTQSSRYLVKRTGEKVFLECVQDMDHENMFWYRQDPGLGLRLIYFSYDVKMKEKGDIPEGYSVSREKKERFSLILESASTNQTSMYLCASSFLRGSNNEQFFGPGTRLTVL.

This chain uses TRBV7-2 with TRBJ1-5; D gene unclear. The ends were cut back, 4 bases at V and 6 bases at J, with 13 bases in the middle. The CDR3 length is 14 residues. Per the germline V gene, CDR1 is SGHTA and CDR2 is FQGNSA. The CDR3 DNA reads TGTGCCAGCAGCTCCGGCACGGGGTCTCAGCCCCAGCATTTT. Amino acids: CASSSGTGSQPQHF.

V and J are TRBV24-1 and TRBJ2-3; D may be TRBD2 (5 bases). The V gene lost 3 bases and the J gene lost 4 bases, with 16 bases spanning the gap. This CDR3 is built from 16 residues. From germline, CDR1 is KGHDR and CDR2 SFDVKD. The DNA for the CDR3 is TGTGCCACCAGTGATCCCACATCGTTCGGGGCAGATACGCAGTATTTT. Translating it yields CATSDPTSFGADTQYF.

This CDR3 is CAISGTSGINEQYF. Here the CDR3 DNA reads TGTGCCATCAGCGGGACTAGCGGGATCAACGAGCAGTACTTC. This chain connects TRBV10-3 to TRBJ2-7, with 13 bases aligning to TRBD2. The CDR3 sequence is 14 residues long. Losses at the gene ends were 6 bases for V and 5 bases for J; bases not matched to a gene: 4. Germline CDR1 reads ENHRY; CDR2 reads SYGVKD.

The genes are TRBV4-3 and TRBJ2-5; D gene uncertain. This CDR3 contains 14 residues. Germline CDR1 LGHNA, CDR2 YSLEER. V dropped 0 bases and J dropped 7 bases, with 12 bases sitting between them. The CDR3 DNA sequence: TGCGCCAGCAGCCAAGATCAGATAATGGCGACCCAGTACTTC. Protein product: CASSQDQIMATQYF.

The chain links TRBV20-1 to TRBJ2-5; D uncertain. CDR3 length: 15 amino acids. V lost 0 bases to trimming and J lost 1 base, with 12 bases between them. CDR1 is DFQATT and CDR2 is SNEGSKA in the germline V gene (reference sequence). The chain's CDR3 is CSARDLTTSQETQYF. The CDR3 bases are TGCAGTGCTAGAGATCTTACTACTTCCCAAGAGACCCAGTACTTC.

This clonotype was counted between two and nine times. This chain joins TRBV24-1 and TRBJ2-3; 9 positions agree with TRBD2. CDR1 is KGHDR, CDR2 SFDVKD, per germline. Losses at the gene ends were 9 bases for V and 4 bases for J; bases not matched to a gene: 19. The CDR3 has 18 residues. For the CDR3, the DNA is TGTGCCACCGGGTCAGGCAGCGGGAGGTCTGCGGTGCCAGATACGCAGTATTTT. Residues: CATGSGSGRSAVPDTQYF.

The chain links TRBV7-3 to TRBJ2-3; 9 bases fit TRBD1. The CDR3 sequence is 15 residues long. Germline lookup yields CDR1 SGHTA and CDR2 FQGTGA. V gave up 5 bases and J gave up 4 bases; unmatched junction bases: 7. In DNA, the CDR3 is TGTGCCAGCAGCACCTCCAGACAGGGGGCAGATACGCAGTATTTT. Its translation is CASSTSRQGADTQYF.

This clonotype was detected only a few times. V is TRBV6-2 or TRBV6-3 and J is TRBJ1-5, with 7 bases lining up with TRBD1. Trimming at V came to 2 bases and at J to 0 bases, leaving 1 base not matched to a gene. There are 15 residues in the CDR3. The germline V gene encodes CDR1 MNHEY and CDR2 SVGEGT. The CDR3 sequence is CASSYRDSSNQPQHF. CDR3 sequence (DNA): TGTGCCAGCAGTTACCGGGACAGTAGCAATCAGCCCCAGCATTTT.

V usage is TRBV19 and J usage is TRBJ1-1, with a possible D match to TRBD1 (6 bases). V was cut by 4 bases and J by 1 base, with 7 bases left in between. This CDR3 contains 13 residues. Germline assignment: CDR1 LNHDA and CDR2 SQIVND (reference sequence). The CDR3 loop reads CASSNRANTEAFF. For the CDR3, the DNA is TGTGCCAGTAGTAACAGGGCGAACACTGAAGCTTTCTTT. Using reference TRBV19 and TRBJ1-1 for the parts outside the CDR3, the full variable domain is DGGITQSPKYLFRKEGQNVTLSCEQNLNHDAMYWYRQDPGQGLRLIYYSQIVNDFQKGDIAEGYSVSREKKESFPLTVTSAQKNPTAFYLCASSNRANTEAFFGQGTRLTVV.

The V and J genes are TRBV7-2 and TRBJ2-7; D may be TRBD1 (5 bases). From germline, CDR1 is SGHTA and CDR2 FQGNSA. V lost 1 base to trimming and J lost 6 bases, with 13 bases between them. CDR3 length: 14 residues. The chain's CDR3 is CASSLVAGKGEQYF. Written as DNA, the CDR3 is TGTGCCAGCAGCTTAGTAGCAGGGAAGGGCGAGCAGTACTTC.

A remark on this clonotype: This is likely a read error, given that the CDR3 carries no conserved phenylalanine or tryptophan at its end. The chain carries TRBV28 and TRBJ1-5, with 9 bases identical to TRBD1. Germline-derived CDR1 and CDR2 are MDHEN and SYDVKM. The V gene end was trimmed by 6 bases and the J gene end by 6 bases; junction bases not matched to a gene: 9. CDR3 length: 15 residues. The CDR3 loop is CASSTRDRVGQPQHL. The CDR3 nucleotides are TGTGCCAGCAGCACCCGGGACAGGGTAGGTCAGCCCCAGCATTTA.